This TCR beta chain was recovered during a study of cytomegalovirus exposure and HLA in healthy donors. V was shortened by 4 bases and J by 10 bases, with 20 bases between the two germline ends. The CDR3 covers 15 residues. The germline gives CDR1 MNHEY, CDR2 SVGAGI. The PCR had 60 Vbeta and 13 Jbeta primers. Here immunoSEQ multiplex PCR was the method, and the copy in TCRdb shows in-frame clones only, minus some. Among under 200,000 clones listed, 82% were seen once. The chain couples TRBV6-5 to TRBJ2-1; tentatively, D is TRBD1 (5 bases). The source material was PBMCs. This receptor was obtained from a woman aged 18-29 years in good health and CMV-seronegative. The CDR3 loop is CASSFDRNPSREQFF. The CDR3 DNA sequence: TGTGCCAGCAGTTTCGACAGAAACCCCTCCAGAGAGCAGTTCTTC.